This T cell receptor (beta chain) derives from a study of siplizumab effects on memory and regulatory T cells. Per individual sample, approximately 100,000 TCR templates were assayed. TCRdb's copy holds only in-frame clones and misses some; the assay was immunoSEQ multiplex PCR. The sample holds about 97,000 clones, about 94% seen once. Regarding the study as a whole: Alloreactive clones mapping to unstimulated subsets formed only a minor fraction. Roughly 80-97% of proliferating CD4+ or CD8+ clones defied assignment to a naive or memory phenotype.

Worth noting for this clone: Its specificity is unknown.

The CDR3 extends over 11 amino acids. The germline V gene encodes CDR1 DFQATT and CDR2 SNEGSKA (reference sequence). The germline V and J ends were trimmed by 6 bases and 4 bases, with 10 bases remaining between them. The chain couples TRBV20-1 to TRBJ2-7; a weak D match, TRBD2 (6 bases). Sample: CD4+ T cells sorted from blood. This TCR was recovered from a human donor in good health. Written as DNA, the CDR3 is TGCAGTGCCGGGGGTGCGTACGAGCAGTACTTC. Amino acids: CSAGGAYEQYF.